Following are 20 T cell receptor beta chains from one sample sequenced in a study of shared clonotypes between healthy human individuals. Assay: immunoSEQ multiplex PCR; the TCRdb copy retains only in-frame clones and omits some. The table records under 2.5 million clones, under 95% of them present only once. Material: naive CD4+ T cells from PBMCs. As for subset: CD45RA+ positively selected. These receptors were obtained from a man aged 18-30 years in good health. Some clones in this sample may be carry-over from other donors' samples.

In nucleotides, the CDR3 is TGTGCCAGCATAGGAAGGCCGAACACCGGGGAGCTGTTTTTT. Its protein is CASIGRPNTGELFF. The V call is TRBV2, the J call TRBJ2-2; D unclear. This CDR3 is 14 amino acids long. V lost 7 bases and J 0 bases, leaving 9 bases between the germline ends. Germline CDR1 SNHLY, CDR2 FYNNEI. The full variable domain, in which reference TRBV2 and TRBJ2-2 provide the parts outside the CDR3, is EPEVTQTPSHQVTQMGQEVILRCVPISNHLYFYWYRQILGQKVEFLVSFYNNEISEKSEIFDDQFSVERPDGSNFTLKIRSTKLEDSAMYFCASIGRPNTGELFFGEGSRLTVL.

The gene calls are TRBV19 and TRBJ1-5; D call uncertain. V was trimmed by 3 bases and J by 0 bases, leaving 9 bases between them. The CDR3 is 15 residues long. The germline CDR1 and CDR2 sequences are LNHDA and SQIVND (reference sequence). For the CDR3, the DNA is TGTGCCAGTAGTATTTTCAGTACTAGCAATCAGCCCCAGCATTTT. Protein: CASSIFSTSNQPQHF. Based on the CDR3 plus reference TRBV19 and TRBJ1-5, the full variable domain is DGGITQSPKYLFRKEGQNVTLSCEQNLNHDAMYWYRQDPGQGLRLIYYSQIVNDFQKGDIAEGYSVSREKKESFPLTVTSAQKNPTAFYLCASSIFSTSNQPQHFGDGTRLSIL.

A few counts support this clone. The chain carries TRBV18 and TRBJ2-7; unclear D gene. V dropped 4 bases and J dropped 0 bases, with 7 bases sitting between them. The CDR3 extends over 13 amino acids. Germline loops: CDR1 KGHSH, CDR2 LQKENI. DNA for the CDR3: TGTGCCAGCTCACTACAGAACTCCTACGAGCAGTACTTC. It codes for CASSLQNSYEQYF. Using reference TRBV18 and TRBJ2-7 for the parts outside the CDR3, the full variable domain is NAGVMQNPRHLVRRRGQEARLRCSPMKGHSHVYWYRQLPEEGLKFMVYLQKENIIDESGMPKERFSAEFPKEGPSILRIQQVVRGDSAAYFCASSLQNSYEQYFGPGTRLTVT.

V usage is TRBV4-1 and J usage is TRBJ2-1; the match to TRBD2 covers 7 bases. The CDR3 extends over 17 amino acids. Germline values: CDR1 MGHRA, CDR2 YSYEKL. Losses at the gene ends were 1 base for V and 8 bases for J; bases not matched to a gene: 14. The CDR3 region has the DNA TGCGCCAGCAGCCAAGTAGTGCTAGCGGTAGAGCGGGATGAGCAGTTCTTC. Residues: CASSQVVLAVERDEQFF.

This clone was observed a handful of times. V and J are TRBV27 and TRBJ1-2, with D perhaps matching TRBD1 (5 bases). Germline loops: CDR1 MNHEY, CDR2 SMNVEV (reference sequence). This CDR3 region has 14 residues. Trimming cost V 1 base and J 7 bases, with 13 bases left between them. The CDR3 sequence is CASSLFVGGSGYTF. CDR3 DNA sequence: TGTGCCAGCAGTTTATTTGTTGGGGGAAGTGGCTACACCTTC.

The V gene is TRBV7-3, the J gene TRBJ1-1; D unresolved. Germline lookup yields CDR1 SGHTA and CDR2 FQGTGA. Trimming took 5 bases from V and 1 from J, leaving 8 bases between them. This CDR3 is built from 13 residues. CDR3 nucleotides: TGTGCCAGCAGCCCATCAGGGAACACTGAAGCTTTCTTT. Translating gives CASSPSGNTEAFF.

The J gene is TRBJ2-3, the V gene TRBV14; 7 bases are a match to TRBD1. Germline V gene lookup returns CDR1 SGHDN and CDR2 FVKESK. The CDR3 sequence is 16 residues long. V gave up 4 bases and J gave up 0 bases; unmatched junction bases: 7. The chain's CDR3 is CASSPTGARSTDTQYF. DNA of the CDR3: TGTGCCAGCAGCCCTACAGGGGCAAGGAGCACAGATACGCAGTATTTT.

The CDR3 nucleotides read TGTGCCAGCAGGCTGACTACTCATAGCAATCAGCCCCAGCATTTT. It is translated as CASRLTTHSNQPQHF. J is TRBJ1-5 and V is TRBV28; unclear D gene. CDR1 and CDR2 (germline): MDHEN, SYDVKM. CDR3 length equals 15 residues. The V end was cut by 6 bases, the J end by 0 bases, with 12 bases between.

As to this clone: The same CDR3 arises from other DNA sequences in this sample as well. The genes are TRBV5-1 and TRBJ2-7, with D possibly TRBD1 on 5 matching bases. Trimming pared 4 bases from V and 1 base from J, leaving 9 bases between. This CDR3 comprises 13 residues. CDR1 SGHRS and CDR2 YFSETQ come from the germline V gene. The CDR3 protein is CASSPQGSYEQYF. The DNA for the CDR3 is TGCGCCAGCAGCCCTCAGGGATCCTACGAGCAGTACTTC.

This clone was observed a handful of times. J is TRBJ2-7 and V is TRBV19; no reliable D call. V shed 5 bases and J shed 3 bases, with 14 bases lying between them. Germline CDR1 is LNHDA and CDR2 is SQIVND (reference sequence). This CDR3 is built from 14 residues. In DNA form, the CDR3 reads TGTGCCAGTAGTCGGGCTCCCGCTCACTACGAGCAGTACTTC. It specifies CASSRAPAHYEQYF.

The CDR3 nucleotides read TGTGCCAGCAGCACGGGGACAGGGTACACAGATACGCAGTATTTT. As protein: CASSTGTGYTDTQYF. The chain is built from TRBV5-5 and TRBJ2-3; 9 nucleotides agree with TRBD1. Germline trimming cut 4 bases from V and 2 bases from J; bases unmatched to any gene: 5. The CDR3 is made up of 15 amino acids. The germline V gene encodes CDR1 SGHKS and CDR2 YYEKEE (reference sequence).

The rearrangement uses TRBV5-1 and TRBJ2-1; TRBD1 agrees at 8 bases. V gave up 7 bases and J gave up 8 bases; unmatched junction bases: 11. CDR1 and CDR2 from the germline V gene are SGHRS and YFSETQ. The CDR3 length is 14 residues. CDR3 sequence: CASRTGGRADEQFF. For the CDR3, the DNA is TGCGCCAGCCGTACAGGGGGGCGGGCCGATGAGCAGTTCTTC.

The rearrangement uses TRBV30 and TRBJ2-7; maybe TRBD2 (5 bases). Germline V gene lookup returns CDR1 GTSNPN and CDR2 SVGIG (reference sequence). The CDR3 has 13 residues. Trimming stripped 5 bases from V and 6 bases from J, with 17 bases between. The CDR3 DNA sequence: TGTGCCTGGGGCAGTCCGGGGAGTTCCGAGCAGTACTTC. This encodes CAWGSPGSSEQYF.

V gene TRBV4-2 combines with J gene TRBJ2-1, with TRBD2 matching over 8 bases. The V and J ends lost 1 base and 5 bases, in that order; junction bases with no gene match: 7. The germline gives CDR1 LGHNA, CDR2 YNFKEQ. This CDR3 is 16 amino acids long. The CDR3 nucleotides read TGTGCCAGCAGCCAAGGTGGGAGGCGGGGGGACAATGAGCAGTTCTTC. It codes for CASSQGGRRGDNEQFF.

This chain connects TRBV10-1 to TRBJ2-3; D ambiguous. The CDR3 covers 13 residues. The germline CDR1 and CDR2 sequences are WNHNN and SYGVQD (reference sequence). V lost 6 bases and J lost 0, with 7 bases in between. The CDR3 is CASSSMSTDTQYF. In DNA, the CDR3 is TGCGCCAGCAGCTCAATGAGCACAGATACGCAGTATTTT.

This chain uses TRBV5-4 with TRBJ2-2; D uncertain. The CDR3 totals 14 residues. V was pared by 2 bases and J by 3 bases, with 8 bases between. Germline lookup yields CDR1 SGHNT and CDR2 YYREEE (reference sequence). CDR3 loop: CASSFPTDTGELFF. The CDR3 DNA reads TGTGCCAGCAGCTTCCCTACCGACACCGGGGAGCTGTTTTTT.

The V gene is TRBV5-4, the J gene TRBJ2-5; TRBD2 matches at 7 bases. The CDR3 contains 16 residues. Trimming removed 0 bases from V and 3 bases from J; junction bases left unmatched: 8. The germline gives CDR1 SGHNT, CDR2 YYREEE (reference sequence). The CDR3 sequence is CASSLAGGRAKETQYF. The CDR3 DNA sequence: TGTGCCAGCAGCTTGGCCGGAGGGAGGGCCAAAGAGACCCAGTACTTC.

V usage is TRBV4-1 and J usage is TRBJ1-5; D not certain. This CDR3 contains 17 residues. CDR1 is MGHRA and CDR2 is YSYEKL in the germline V gene. V lost 2 bases to trimming and J lost 5 bases, with 19 bases between them. CDR3 sequence (DNA): TGCGCCAGCAGCCAACCTCATGGCTCCCCCGGGGATCAGCCCCAGCATTTT. Translated: CASSQPHGSPGDQPQHF.

The chain uses TRBV5-5 and TRBJ1-1; D is unclear. The germline CDR1 and CDR2 sequences are SGHKS and YYEKEE (reference sequence). The CDR3 has 15 residues. V was trimmed by 1 base and J by 3 bases, leaving 13 bases between them. The DNA of the CDR3 is TGTGCCAGCAGCTTGCTCGAGGGCACCCACACTGAAGCTTTCTTT. Amino acids: CASSLLEGTHTEAFF.

This chain connects TRBV5-1 to TRBJ1-4, with 8 bases matching TRBD1. Germline V gives CDR1 SGHRS, CDR2 YFSETQ. This CDR3 comprises 15 residues. V shed 0 bases and J 7 bases; nucleotides not matched to a gene: 5. CDR3 sequence reads: CASSLDGQGSEKLFF. The CDR3 DNA reads TGCGCCAGCAGCTTGGACGGACAGGGTTCTGAAAAACTGTTTTTT.